This TCR beta chain was identified during a study of shared clonotypes between healthy human individuals. This table comes from immunoSEQ multiplex PCR, and its TCRdb copy is limited to in-frame clones, with some not included. The table records approximately 2.4 million clones, 90% to 97% of them present only once. Partitioning of CD4+ cells yielded a CD45RA+ naive subset and a CD45RA-negative memory subset. CDR1 is WNHNN and CDR2 is SYGVQD in the germline V gene (reference sequence). The CDR3 extends over 15 amino acids. V was trimmed by 3 bases and J by 5 bases, leaving 16 bases between them. Sequencing was carried out using naive CD4+ T cells sorted from blood. Indicated subset: CD45RA+ positively selected. The rearrangement joins TRBV10-1 to TRBJ1-1; TRBD1 might be the D (6 bases). The TCR was taken from a young man in good health. The CDR3 protein is CASSDGPQGRTEAFF. The CDR3 DNA sequence: TGCGCCAGCAGTGATGGGCCACAGGGAAGGACTGAAGCTTTCTTT.